These T cell receptor beta chains were read from a single sample in a study of T cell repertoires in cytomegalovirus infection. These TCRs are of unknown antigen specificity. In TCRdb, the reads were re-called with MiXCR into one record per CDR3 protein. The repertoire holds hundreds of thousands of distinct CDR3 sequences, with approximately 32% as singletons. Specimen: cultured CD8+ T cells from PBMCs, collected from culture after CMV antigen stimulation. These receptors were taken from a human donor in good health (CMV status not recorded). Some clones in this sample may be carry-over from other donors' samples. Both conserved end residues are part of each CDR3. A D gene is named only where the DNA matches it firmly. Size is omitted from some rows. Given values are once, few, many or a class for expanded clones.

clone size,D gene,J gene,V gene,CDR3 protein,CDR3 DNA
-,TRBD1,TRBJ2-1,TRBV7-9,CASSSPGQGAVLRNEQFF,TGTGCCAGCAGCTCCCCGGGACAGGGGGCGGTCTTACGTAATGAGCAGTTCTTC
-,-,TRBJ2-3,TRBV27,CASSRRVAGTDTQYF,TGTGCCAGCTCCCGTCGCGTAGCGGGCACAGATACGCAGTATTTT
many,-,TRBJ1-2,TRBV7-4,CASTHRSPRALANYGYTF,TGTGCCAGCACCCATCGGTCCCCACGGGCCCTTGCTAACTATGGCTACACCTTC
few,-,TRBJ2-1,TRBV27,CASRPIMNSYNEQFF,TGTGCCAGCAGGCCAATAATGAACTCCTACAATGAGCAGTTCTTC
-,-,TRBJ1-1,TRBV7-2,CASSSVVKGFLNTEAFF,TGTGCCAGCAGCTCCGTGGTTAAGGGATTTTTGAACACTGAAGCTTTCTTT
many,TRBD1,TRBJ2-1,TRBV12-3/TRBV12-4,CASSLGQGSHNEQFF,TGTGCCAGCAGTTTGGGACAGGGGTCCCACAATGAGCAGTTCTTC
-,-,TRBJ1-1,TRBV27,CASSPAPGPNTEAFF,TGTGCCAGCAGTCCCGCTCCGGGGCCGAACACTGAAGCTTTCTTT
few,TRBD1,TRBJ2-1,TRBV25-1,CASSEAGTGGVRWFYNEQFF,TGTGCCAGCAGTGAAGCCGGGACAGGGGGCGTAAGATGGTTCTACAATGAGCAGTTCTTC
many,TRBD2,TRBJ2-3,TRBV7-2,CASSSRLAGADTQYF,TGTGCCAGCAGCTCGCGACTAGCGGGGGCAGATACGCAGTATTTT
-,-,TRBJ1-2,TRBV27,CASSIRGLANYGYTF,TGTGCCAGCAGTATCAGGGGACTAGCTAACTATGGCTACACCTTC
-,-,TRBJ2-5,TRBV7-6,CASSIGEPQYF,TGTGCCAGCAGCATTGGGGAGCCCCAGTACTTC
few,TRBD1,TRBJ2-2,TRBV6-2/TRBV6-3,CASKVQGKNTGELFF,TGTGCCAGCAAAGTACAGGGGAAGAACACCGGGGAGCTGTTTTTT
-,TRBD1,TRBJ1-1,TRBV7-2,CASSPETGTEAFF,TGTGCCAGCAGCCCGGAGACAGGGACTGAAGCTTTCTTT
-,-,TRBJ1-2,TRBV7-9,CASIGSSNYGYTF,TGTGCCAGCATAGGCAGCTCTAACTATGGCTACACCTTC
-,TRBD1,TRBJ1-1,TRBV7-2,CASSRRTGGGTEAFF,TGTGCCAGCAGCAGGAGGACAGGGGGAGGCACTGAAGCTTTCTTT
-,-,TRBJ1-2,TRBV28,CASSFFGRGYGYTF,TGTGCCAGCAGTTTCTTCGGCAGGGGTTATGGCTACACCTTC
-,-,TRBJ2-2,TRBV12-3/TRBV12-4,CASLSGDTNTGELFF,TGTGCCAGCCTAAGCGGGGACACGAACACCGGGGAGCTGTTTTTT
-,-,TRBJ2-5,TRBV12-3/TRBV12-4,CASRGPGSKDTQYF,TGTGCCAGCAGGGGACCAGGGTCAAAGGATACCCAGTACTTC
few,-,TRBJ2-1,TRBV5-4,CASSVGGLEQFF,TGTGCCAGCAGCGTTGGAGGCTTAGAGCAGTTCTTC
few,-,TRBJ1-2,TRBV29-1,CSVGDIANYGYTF,TGCAGCGTTGGAGACATCGCTAACTATGGCTACACCTTC
-,-,TRBJ1-1,TRBV10-3,CAISEGGLNTEAFF,TGTGCCATCAGTGAGGGGGGCCTGAACACTGAAGCTTTCTTT
-,-,TRBJ2-3,TRBV12-3/TRBV12-4,CASSFEELSTDTQCF,TGTGCCAGCAGTTTTGAGGAACTTAGCACAGATACGCAGTGTTTT
many,TRBD1,TRBJ2-1,TRBV11-1,CASSAPGQGRYNEQFF,TGTGCCAGCAGCGCCCCGGGACAGGGACGCTACAATGAGCAGTTCTTC
-,TRBD1,TRBJ2-7,TRBV19,CASSTTGNEQYF,TGTGCCAGTAGTACGACAGGGAACGAGCAGTACTTC
-,-,TRBJ2-1,TRBV15,CATSGSDSGHPYNEQFF,TGTGCCACCAGCGGTAGCGACAGTGGTCACCCTTACAATGAGCAGTTCTTC
-,-,TRBJ2-7,TRBV5-1,CARSLGSFAYEQYF,TGCGCCAGAAGCTTGGGAAGTTTTGCCTACGAGCAGTACTTC
once,-,TRBJ2-1,TRBV6-1,CASSGRPGGDEQFF,TGTGCCAGCAGTGGACGGCCCGGAGGGGATGAGCAGTTCTTC